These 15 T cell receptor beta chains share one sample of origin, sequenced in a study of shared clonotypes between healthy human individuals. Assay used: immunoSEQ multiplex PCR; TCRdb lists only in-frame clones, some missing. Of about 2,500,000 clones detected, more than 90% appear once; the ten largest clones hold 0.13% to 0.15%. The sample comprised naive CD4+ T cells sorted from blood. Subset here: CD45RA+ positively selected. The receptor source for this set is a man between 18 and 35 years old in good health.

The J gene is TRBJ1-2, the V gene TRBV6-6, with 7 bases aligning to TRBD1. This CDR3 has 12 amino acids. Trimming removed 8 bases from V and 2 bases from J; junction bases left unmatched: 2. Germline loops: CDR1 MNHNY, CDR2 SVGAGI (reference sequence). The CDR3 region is CASVTGNYGYTF. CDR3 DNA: TGTGCCAGCGTGACAGGGAACTATGGCTACACCTTC.

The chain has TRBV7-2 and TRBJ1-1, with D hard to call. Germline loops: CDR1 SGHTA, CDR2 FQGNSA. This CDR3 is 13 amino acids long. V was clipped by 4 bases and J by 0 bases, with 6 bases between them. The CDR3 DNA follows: TGTGCCAGCAGCTCCATTTTGAACACTGAAGCTTTCTTT. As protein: CASSSILNTEAFF.

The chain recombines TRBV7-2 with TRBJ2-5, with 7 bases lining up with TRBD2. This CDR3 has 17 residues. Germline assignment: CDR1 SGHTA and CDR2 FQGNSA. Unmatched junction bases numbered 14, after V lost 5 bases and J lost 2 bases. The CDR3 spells CASSRPVGGRGQETQYF. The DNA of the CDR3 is TGTGCCAGCAGCCGACCGGTAGGCGGGAGAGGACAAGAGACCCAGTACTTC.

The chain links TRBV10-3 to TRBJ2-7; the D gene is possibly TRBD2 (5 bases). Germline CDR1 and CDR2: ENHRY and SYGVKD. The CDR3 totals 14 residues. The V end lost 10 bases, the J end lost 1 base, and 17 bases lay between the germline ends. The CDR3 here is CATIRREGSYEQYF. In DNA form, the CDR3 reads TGTGCCACCATCCGGCGTGAGGGTTCCTACGAGCAGTACTTC.

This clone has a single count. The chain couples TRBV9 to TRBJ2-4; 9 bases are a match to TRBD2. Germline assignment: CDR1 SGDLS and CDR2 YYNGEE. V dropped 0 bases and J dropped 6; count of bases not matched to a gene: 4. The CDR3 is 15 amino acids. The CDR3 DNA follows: TGTGCCAGCAGCGTAGCTGGCGGGGGGGCAAACATTCAGTACTTC. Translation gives CASSVAGGGANIQYF.

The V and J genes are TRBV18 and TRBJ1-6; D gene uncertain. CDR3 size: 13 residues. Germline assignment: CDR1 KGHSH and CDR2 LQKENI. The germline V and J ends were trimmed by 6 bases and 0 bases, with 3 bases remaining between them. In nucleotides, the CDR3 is TGTGCCAGCTCGGGCTCCTATAATTCACCCCTCCACTTT. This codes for CASSGSYNSPLHF.

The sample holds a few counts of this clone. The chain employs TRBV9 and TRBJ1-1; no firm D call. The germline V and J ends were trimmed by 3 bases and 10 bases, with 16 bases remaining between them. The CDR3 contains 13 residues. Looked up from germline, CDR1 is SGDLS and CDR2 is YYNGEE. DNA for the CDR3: TGTGCCAGCAGCGCCACGGTGAATCGAGGAGCTTTCTTT. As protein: CASSATVNRGAFF.

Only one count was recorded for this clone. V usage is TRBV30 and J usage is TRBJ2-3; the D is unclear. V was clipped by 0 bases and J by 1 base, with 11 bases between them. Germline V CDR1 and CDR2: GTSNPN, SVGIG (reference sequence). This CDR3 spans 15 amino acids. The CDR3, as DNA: TGTGCCTGGAGTGTGATGGACGGTCGCACAGATACGCAGTATTTT. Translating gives CAWSVMDGRTDTQYF.

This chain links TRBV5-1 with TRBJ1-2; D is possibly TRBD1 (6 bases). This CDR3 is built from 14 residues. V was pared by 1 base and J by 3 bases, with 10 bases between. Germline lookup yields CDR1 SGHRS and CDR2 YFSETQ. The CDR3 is CASSLSGGDYGYTF. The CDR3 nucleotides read TGCGCCAGCAGCTTGTCGGGGGGCGACTATGGCTACACCTTC.

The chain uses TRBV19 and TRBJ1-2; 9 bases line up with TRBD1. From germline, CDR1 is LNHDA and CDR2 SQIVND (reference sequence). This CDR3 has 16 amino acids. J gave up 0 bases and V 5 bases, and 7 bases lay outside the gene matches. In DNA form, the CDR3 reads TGTGCCAGTAGTCGGGACAGGGATATCACTAACTATGGCTACACCTTC. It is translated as CASSRDRDITNYGYTF.

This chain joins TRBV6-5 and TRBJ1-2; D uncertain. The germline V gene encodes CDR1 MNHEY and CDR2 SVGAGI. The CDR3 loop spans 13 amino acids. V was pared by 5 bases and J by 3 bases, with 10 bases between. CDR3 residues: CASSETIDYGYTF. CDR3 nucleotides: TGTGCCAGCAGTGAGACTATCGACTATGGCTACACCTTC.

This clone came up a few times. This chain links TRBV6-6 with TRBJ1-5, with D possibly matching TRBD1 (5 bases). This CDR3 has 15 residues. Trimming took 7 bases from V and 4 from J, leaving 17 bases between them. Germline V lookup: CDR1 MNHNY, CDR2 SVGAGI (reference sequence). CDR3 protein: CASTNPGRSNQPQHF. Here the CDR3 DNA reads TGTGCCAGCACTAATCCGGGACGTTCAAATCAGCCCCAGCATTTT.

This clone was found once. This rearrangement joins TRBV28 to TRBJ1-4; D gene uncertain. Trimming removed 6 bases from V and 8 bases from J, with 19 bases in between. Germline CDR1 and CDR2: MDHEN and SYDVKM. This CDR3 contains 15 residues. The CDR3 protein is CASRSLTVGSEKLFF. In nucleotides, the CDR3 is TGTGCCAGCAGGTCTCTCACGGTAGGCAGCGAAAAACTGTTTTTT.

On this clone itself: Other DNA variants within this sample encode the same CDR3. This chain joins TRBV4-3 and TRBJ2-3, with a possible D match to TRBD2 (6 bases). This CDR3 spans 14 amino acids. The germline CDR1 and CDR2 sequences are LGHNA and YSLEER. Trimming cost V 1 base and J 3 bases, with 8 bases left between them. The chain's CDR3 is CASSQGLGTDTQYF. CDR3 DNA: TGCGCCAGCAGCCAAGGACTAGGGACAGATACGCAGTATTTT.

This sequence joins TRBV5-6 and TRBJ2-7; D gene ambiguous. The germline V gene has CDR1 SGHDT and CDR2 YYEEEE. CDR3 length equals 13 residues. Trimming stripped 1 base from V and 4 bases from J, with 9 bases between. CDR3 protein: CASSLWPVYEQYF. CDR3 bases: TGTGCCAGCAGCTTGTGGCCTGTGTACGAGCAGTACTTC.